This section outlines one T cell receptor beta chain sequence together with its context. No antigen is known for it. Preparation of TRB cDNA libraries relied on 5' RACE carrying UMI labels. TCRdb re-analyzed the 5' RACE reads; it lists each CDR3 protein once, without DNA. This sample's table has just over 60,000 distinct CDR3 sequences. These data belong to a study of CXCR3-negative and CXCR3-positive naive CD8 T cells. Study-wide findings and caveats: The level of CXCR3 expression partially decreased after cryopreservation; the majority of assays used fresh PBMCs. Similar TRBV-TRBJ usage was seen in naive cells (both CXCR3-negative and CXCR3-positive), but memory cells differed. Naive subsets were similarly diverse, while memory CD8+ repertoires were much less diverse.

Germline values: CDR1 SGHAT, CDR2 FQNNGV. This CDR3 has 15 amino acids. The chain combines TRBV11-2 with TRBJ1-1; TCRdb's D call of TRBD1 is untestable without DNA. This receptor was taken from a human donor in good health. Some clones in this sample may be carry-over from other donors' samples. Sequenced input: naive CXCR3- CD8+ T cells from blood. Indicated subset: CD45RO-CCR7+CD27+CD95- naive CD8+ T cells lacking CXCR3 (TNR3-). The CDR3 loop reads CASSPLDRGTGELFF.